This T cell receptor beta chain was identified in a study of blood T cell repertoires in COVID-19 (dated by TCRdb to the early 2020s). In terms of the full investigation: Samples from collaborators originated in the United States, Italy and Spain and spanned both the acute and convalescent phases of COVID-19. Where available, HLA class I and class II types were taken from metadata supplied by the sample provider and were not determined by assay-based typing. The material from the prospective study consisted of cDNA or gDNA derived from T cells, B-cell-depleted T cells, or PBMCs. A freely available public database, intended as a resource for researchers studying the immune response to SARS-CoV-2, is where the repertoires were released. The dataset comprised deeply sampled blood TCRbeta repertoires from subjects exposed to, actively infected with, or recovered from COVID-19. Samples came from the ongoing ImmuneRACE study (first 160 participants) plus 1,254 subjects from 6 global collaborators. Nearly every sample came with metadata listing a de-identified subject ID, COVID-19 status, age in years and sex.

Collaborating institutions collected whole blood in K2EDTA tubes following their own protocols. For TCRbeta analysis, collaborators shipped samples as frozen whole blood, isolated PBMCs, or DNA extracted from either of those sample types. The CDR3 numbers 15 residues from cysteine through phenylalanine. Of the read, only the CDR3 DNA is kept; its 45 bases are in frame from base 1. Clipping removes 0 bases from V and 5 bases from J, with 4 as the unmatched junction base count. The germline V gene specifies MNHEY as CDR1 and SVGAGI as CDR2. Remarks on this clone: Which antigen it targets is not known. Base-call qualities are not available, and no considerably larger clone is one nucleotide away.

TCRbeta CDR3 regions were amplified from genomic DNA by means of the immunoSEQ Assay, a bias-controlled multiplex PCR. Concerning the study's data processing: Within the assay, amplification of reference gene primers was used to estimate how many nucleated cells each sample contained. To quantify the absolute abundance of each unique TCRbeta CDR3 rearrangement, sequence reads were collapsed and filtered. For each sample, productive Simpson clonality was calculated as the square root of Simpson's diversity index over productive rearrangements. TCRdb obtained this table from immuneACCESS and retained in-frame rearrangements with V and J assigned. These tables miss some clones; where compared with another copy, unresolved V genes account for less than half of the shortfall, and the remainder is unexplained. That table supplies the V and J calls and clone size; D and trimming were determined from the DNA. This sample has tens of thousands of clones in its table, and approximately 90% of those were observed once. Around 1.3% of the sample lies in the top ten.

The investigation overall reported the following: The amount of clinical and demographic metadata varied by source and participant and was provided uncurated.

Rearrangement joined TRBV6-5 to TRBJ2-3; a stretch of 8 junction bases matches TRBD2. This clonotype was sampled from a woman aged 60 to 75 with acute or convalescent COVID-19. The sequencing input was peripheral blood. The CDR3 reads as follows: CASSYSAGAGDTQYF. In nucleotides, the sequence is TGTGCCAGCAGTTACTCAGCGGGAGCAGGAGATACGCAGTATTTT.